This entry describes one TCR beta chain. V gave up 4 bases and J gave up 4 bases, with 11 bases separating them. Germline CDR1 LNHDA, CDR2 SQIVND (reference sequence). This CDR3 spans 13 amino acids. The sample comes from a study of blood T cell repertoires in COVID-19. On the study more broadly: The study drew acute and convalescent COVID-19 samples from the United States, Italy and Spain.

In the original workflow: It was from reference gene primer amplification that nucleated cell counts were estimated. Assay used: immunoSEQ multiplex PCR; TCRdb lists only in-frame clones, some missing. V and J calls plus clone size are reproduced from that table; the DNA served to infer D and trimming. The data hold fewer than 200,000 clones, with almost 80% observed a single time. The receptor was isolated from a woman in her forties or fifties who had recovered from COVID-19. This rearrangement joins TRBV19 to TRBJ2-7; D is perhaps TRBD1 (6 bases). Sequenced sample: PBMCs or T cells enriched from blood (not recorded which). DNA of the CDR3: TGTGCCAGTAGTAAAGGGGGAGCTTACGAGCAGTACTTC. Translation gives CASSKGGAYEQYF.